These T cell receptor beta chains were read from a single sample in a study of breast tumors, draining lymph nodes, adjacent tissues. TCRdb re-called the multiplex PCR reads with MiXCR, one entry per CDR3 protein. The sample has some 170,000 distinct CDR3 sequences; about 34% are singletons. Sequencing was performed on axillary lymph node tissue. The receptors originated from a female donor with breast cancer. Some clones in this sample may be carry-over from other donors' samples. Each CDR3 is given with its conserved first and last residue. D genes are given only for firm matches. Only part of the rows carry a size: once, few, many, or a class if the clone is expanded.

J gene,D gene,V gene,clone size,CDR3 protein,CDR3 DNA
TRBJ1-4,NA,TRBV5-1,NA,CASSPVLGLSEKLFF,TGCGCCAGCAGCCCCGTTTTGGGTTTGTCTGAAAAACTGTTTTTT
TRBJ2-5,TRBD2,TRBV2,many,CASRPKLAGRGTQYF,TGTGCCAGCAGACCCAAACTAGCGGGGAGGGGGACCCAGTACTTC
TRBJ2-1,TRBD1,TRBV10-2,many,CASSDRNRGRGNEQFF,TGCGCCAGCAGTGATAGGAACAGGGGGCGCGGGAATGAGCAGTTCTTC
TRBJ2-3,NA,TRBV2,NA,CASSELAYSSTDTQYF,TGTGCCAGCAGTGAATTGGCCTATTCAAGCACAGATACGCAGTATTTT
TRBJ1-4,NA,TRBV4-3,many,CASSQDTGEKLFF,TGCGCCAGCAGCCAGGATACAGGGGAAAAACTGTTTTTT
TRBJ2-7,NA,TRBV28,NA,CASSLRAGGYEQYF,TGTGCCAGCAGTTTACGGGCCGGGGGTTACGAGCAGTACTTC
TRBJ1-4,TRBD1,TRBV6-1,many,CASADRGRKKLFF,TGTGCCAGCGCGGACAGGGGGCGGAAAAAACTGTTTTTT
TRBJ1-4,NA,TRBV11-3,NA,CASRLRVETNEKLFF,TGTGCCAGCAGGCTCCGAGTGGAAACTAATGAAAAACTGTTTTTT
TRBJ2-7,NA,TRBV6-1,NA,CASGRPRTVSHKQYF,TGTGCCAGCGGCCGCCCACGGACAGTCTCCCACAAGCAGTACTTC
TRBJ1-6,NA,TRBV13,NA,CASSPYPVGGVGGSPLHF,TGTGCCAGCAGCCCTTACCCAGTAGGGGGTGTAGGCGGTTCACCCCTCCACTTT
TRBJ2-2,NA,TRBV7-9,NA,CASSSPRIPLNTEPFF,TGTGCCAGCAGCTCTCCGCGGATACCACTAAACACTGAACCTTTCTTT
TRBJ1-1,TRBD1,TRBV14,NA,CASSIRDSNTEAFF,TGTGCCAGCAGCATTCGGGACAGTAACACTGAAGCTTTCTTT
TRBJ2-1,NA,TRBV24-1,many,CATHGQYDNEQFF,TGTGCCACCCACGGACAGTACGACAATGAGCAGTTCTTC
TRBJ2-3,NA,TRBV6-1,many,CASSPSWGSADTQYF,TGTGCCAGCAGTCCCTCGTGGGGGAGCGCAGATACGCAGTATTTT
TRBJ2-2,NA,TRBV7-3,many,CASSSAPSGLGGELFF,TGTGCCAGCAGCTCAGCCCCGTCCGGCCTGGGCGGGGAGCTGTTTTTT
TRBJ2-7,TRBD2,TRBV12-3/TRBV12-4,NA,CASSSGLGSYEQYF,TGTGCCAGCAGTTCAGGACTAGGGTCCTACGAGCAGTACTTC
TRBJ2-1,TRBD2,TRBV20-1,NA,CSARDMGLAGYNEQFF,TGCAGTGCTAGAGATATGGGACTAGCGGGATACAATGAGCAGTTCTTC
TRBJ2-1,TRBD2,TRBV12-3/TRBV12-4,once,CASSFRRGNRFF,TGTGCCAGCAGTTTCCGGCGGGGGAACAGGTTCTTC
TRBJ2-1,NA,TRBV12-3/TRBV12-4,once,CASTPTSSYSEQFF,TGTGCCAGCACACCCACGAGCTCCTACAGTGAGCAGTTCTTC
TRBJ1-3,NA,TRBV29-1,many,CSVETGFSGNTIYF,TGCAGCGTTGAAACAGGGTTCTCTGGAAACACCATATATTTT
TRBJ2-5,NA,TRBV7-2,many,CASTGGAQETQYF,TGTGCCAGCACGGGCGGGGCCCAAGAGACCCAGTACTTC
TRBJ1-3,NA,TRBV28,many,CATLGTLTGNTIYF,TGTGCCACTCTCGGGACCCTAACTGGAAACACCATATATTTT
TRBJ1-5,NA,TRBV28,many,CASSFRQYNQPQHF,TGTGCCAGCAGTTTTCGGCAGTACAATCAGCCCCAGCATTTT
TRBJ1-2,NA,TRBV6-5,many,CASAEEGKISRYTF,TGTGCCAGCGCGGAAGAGGGAAAGATCTCGCGCTACACCTTC
TRBJ2-1,NA,TRBV19,many,CASSPTDGVYNEQFF,TGTGCCAGTAGCCCGACTGACGGGGTATACAATGAGCAGTTCTTC
TRBJ2-5,TRBD2,TRBV5-1,many,CASSLGFPSGRQETQYF,TGCGCCAGCAGCTTGGGTTTCCCCAGCGGGAGACAAGAGACCCAGTACTTC
TRBJ2-3,NA,TRBV5-1,many,CASRESGSTDTQYF,TGCGCCAGCAGGGAGAGCGGGAGCACAGATACGCAGTATTTT
TRBJ2-5,NA,TRBV19,NA,CASSPRGVNQPQYF,TGTGCCAGTAGCCCCAGGGGGGTCAATCAGCCCCAGTACTTC
TRBJ1-6,NA,TRBV2,many,CASSAIGVGSPLHF,TGTGCCAGCAGCGCTATAGGGGTGGGATCACCCCTCCACTTT
TRBJ1-6,NA,TRBV10-3,NA,CAISRTDRGANYNSPLHF,TGTGCCATCAGTCGGACTGACAGAGGAGCTAACTATAATTCACCCCTCCACTTT
TRBJ1-2,TRBD1,TRBV7-9,NA,CASSQTGDSRIEGYTF,TGTGCCAGCAGCCAGACAGGGGACAGCCGTATAGAAGGCTACACCTTC
TRBJ2-1,TRBD2,TRBV27,NA,CASSRGAYNEQFF,TGTGCCAGCAGCCGGGGGGCCTACAATGAGCAGTTCTTC
TRBJ1-3,NA,TRBV11-2,NA,CASSLSGPGNTIYF,TGTGCCAGCAGCTTATCAGGGCCTGGAAACACCATATATTTT
TRBJ2-2,NA,TRBV5-6,many,CASSHGTSTGELFF,TGTGCCAGCAGCCACGGGACTTCCACCGGGGAGCTGTTTTTT
TRBJ1-5,NA,TRBV24-1,NA,CATRGAGPYHPQHF,TGTGCCACCCGGGGGGCAGGACCCTATCATCCCCAGCATTTT
TRBJ1-4,NA,TRBV30,NA,CAWSATAHEKLFF,TGTGCCTGGAGTGCGACGGCGCATGAAAAACTGTTTTTT
TRBJ1-2,TRBD1,TRBV19,many,CASSIPGTGRLPDYGYTF,TGTGCCAGTAGTATACCGGGGACAGGGAGGCTTCCCGACTATGGCTACACCTTC
TRBJ2-7,TRBD2,TRBV3-1,many,CASSPRGLAGVYEQYF,TGTGCCAGCAGCCCTCGAGGACTAGCGGGAGTTTACGAGCAGTACTTC
TRBJ2-6,NA,TRBV6-2/TRBV6-3,NA,CATSPSGANVLTF,TGTGCCACGTCACCCTCTGGGGCCAACGTCCTGACTTTC
TRBJ1-4,TRBD1,TRBV15,NA,CATSSENRGLNEKLFF,TGTGCCACCAGCAGCGAGAACAGGGGGCTGAATGAAAAACTGTTTTTT
TRBJ2-2,NA,TRBV10-3,many,CAISESAGELFF,TGTGCCATCAGTGAGTCGGCCGGGGAGCTGTTTTTT
TRBJ2-1,NA,TRBV9,many,CASSAGVYNEQFF,TGTGCCAGCAGCGCCGGGGTCTACAATGAGCAGTTCTTC
TRBJ2-5,NA,TRBV5-1,few,CASSLAGAWEYF,TGCGCCAGCAGCTTGGCCGGCGCCTGGGAGTACTTC
TRBJ1-2,NA,TRBV14,NA,CASSPSTLIGYGSTF,TGTGCCAGCAGCCCGTCGACACTGATCGGCTATGGCTCCACCTTC
TRBJ2-3,NA,TRBV6-2/TRBV6-3,NA,CASSRPTAPGRKGSDTQYF,TGTGCCAGCAGTCGCCCCACTGCCCCAGGGAGAAAGGGGTCAGATACGCAGTATTTT
TRBJ2-1,TRBD2,TRBV28,few,CASSFGLAGGSSYNEQFF,TGTGCCAGCAGTTTTGGGCTAGCGGGGGGTAGCTCCTACAATGAGCAGTTCTTC
TRBJ1-6,TRBD1,TRBV2,NA,CASRDADRDNSPLHF,TGTGCCAGCAGGGATGCCGACAGGGATAATTCACCCCTCCACTTT
TRBJ1-5,TRBD1,TRBV6-2/TRBV6-3,NA,CASSGRDRGSQPQHF,TGTGCCAGCAGTGGCCGGGACAGGGGCAGTCAGCCCCAGCATTTT
TRBJ1-5,NA,TRBV28,many,CASGLERMPQHF,TGTGCCAGCGGCCTCGAGCGGATGCCCCAGCATTTT
TRBJ2-5,NA,TRBV20-1,many,CSASGRGSQTQYF,TGCAGTGCCTCTGGGAGGGGGAGCCAGACCCAGTACTTC
TRBJ2-5,TRBD2,TRBV10-2,many,CASNLAGVGETQYF,TGCGCCAGCAATCTAGCGGGAGTCGGTGAGACCCAGTACTTC
TRBJ2-6,NA,TRBV3-1,NA,CASSHLGVGNSRANVLTF,TGTGCCAGCAGCCATCTCGGGGTGGGGAATAGTCGTGCCAACGTCCTGACTTTC
TRBJ1-6,TRBD1,TRBV20-1,many,CSAWDRGYNSPLHF,TGCAGTGCTTGGGACAGGGGATATAATTCACCCCTCCACTTT
TRBJ2-1,NA,TRBV11-2,once,CASSLQGLNEQFF,TGTGCCAGCAGCCTACAGGGCCTCAATGAGCAGTTCTTC